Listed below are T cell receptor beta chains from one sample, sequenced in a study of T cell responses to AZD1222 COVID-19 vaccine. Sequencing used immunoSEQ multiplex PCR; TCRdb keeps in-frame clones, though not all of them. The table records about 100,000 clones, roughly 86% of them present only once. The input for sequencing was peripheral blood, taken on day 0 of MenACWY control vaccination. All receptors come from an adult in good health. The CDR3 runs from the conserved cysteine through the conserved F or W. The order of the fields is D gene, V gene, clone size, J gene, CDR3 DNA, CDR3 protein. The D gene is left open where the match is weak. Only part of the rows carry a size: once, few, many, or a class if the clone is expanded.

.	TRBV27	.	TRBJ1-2	TGTGCCAGCAGTCCCTACACCGACACGAACTATGGCTACACCTTC	CASSPYTDTNYGYTF
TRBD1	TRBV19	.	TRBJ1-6	TGTGCCAGTGGGTACGGGACAGGGAATCTACCCCTCCACTTT	CASGYGTGNLPLHF
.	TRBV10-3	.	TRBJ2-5	TGTGCCCTTCGACAGGGACCAAACCGGGGGGAGACCCAGTACTTC	CALRQGPNRGETQYF
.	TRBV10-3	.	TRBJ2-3	TGTGCCATCAGTGACAGGGTTTCTAGCATTCTCGGCACAGATACGCAGTATTTT	CAISDRVSSILGTDTQYF
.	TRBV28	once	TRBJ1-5	TGTGCCAGCAGTTTTGTCTGGGGAGGAGGGAGCAATCAGCCCCAGCATTTT	CASSFVWGGGSNQPQHF
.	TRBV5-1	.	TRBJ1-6	TGCGCCAGCACCCGCGGCGAAGGTGTGGGTTCACCCCTCCACTTT	CASTRGEGVGSPLHF
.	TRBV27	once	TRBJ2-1	TGTGCCAGCAGTTTTGACAGGAGCTCCTACAATGAGCAGTTCTTC	CASSFDRSSYNEQFF
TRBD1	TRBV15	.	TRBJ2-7	TGTGCCACCAGCGGAGTCGGACAGGGCCTCGGACACTACGAGCAGTACTTC	CATSGVGQGLGHYEQYF
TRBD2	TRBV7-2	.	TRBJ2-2	TGTGCCAGCAGCTCTGGACTAGCGGGAGCCGGGGAGCTGTTTTTT	CASSSGLAGAGELFF
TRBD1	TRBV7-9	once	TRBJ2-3	TGTGCCAGCAGCTCATCCGGGACAGGGGTCTTGCGCACAGATACGCAGTATTTT	CASSSSGTGVLRTDTQYF
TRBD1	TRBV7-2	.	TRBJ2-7	TGTGCCAGCAGCTGGATAAGGGGGCTCGGGGACGAGCAGTACTTC	CASSWIRGLGDEQYF
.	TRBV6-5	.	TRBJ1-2	TGTGCCAGCACCAGACAGATTAACTATGGCTACACCTTC	CASTRQINYGYTF
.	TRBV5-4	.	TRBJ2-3	TGTGCCAGCAGCCTTCCAGGGGAGGATACGCAGTATTTT	CASSLPGEDTQYF
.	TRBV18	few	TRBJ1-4	TGTGCCAGCTGCCCCCAGGACCTGGCCCAAAATGAAAAACTGTTTTTT	CASCPQDLAQNEKLFF
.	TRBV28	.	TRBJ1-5	TGTGCCAGCAGTTTCCTAGGGGAGGGACAGCCCCAGCATTTT	CASSFLGEGQPQHF
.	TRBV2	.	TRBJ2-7	TGTGCCAGCAGCGCAGACGGCCTGTCGGGGGAGCAGTACTTC	CASSADGLSGEQYF
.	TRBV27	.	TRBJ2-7	TGTGCCAGCAGGGGCTTCATCGAGCAGTACTTC	CASRGFIEQYF
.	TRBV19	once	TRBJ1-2	TGTGCCAGTAGTATTGACCCCATCGTTAATGGCTACACCTTC	CASSIDPIVNGYTF
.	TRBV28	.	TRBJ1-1	TGTGCCAGCAGTGGGGGGTCGGGGAGGGACTCTGAAGCTTTCTTT	CASSGGSGRDSEAFF
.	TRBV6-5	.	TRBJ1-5	TGTGCCAGCAGAGGCACAGGGAGCAATCAGCCCCAGCATTTT	CASRGTGSNQPQHF
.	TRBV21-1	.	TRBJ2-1	TGTGCCAGCAGCAAAAGCCATCCGATACGGGTAGAGCCCGACAATGAGCAGTTCTTC	CASSKSHPIRVEPDNEQFF
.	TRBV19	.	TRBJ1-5	TGTGCCAGTAGTATTAGCAATCAGCCCCAGCATTTT	CASSISNQPQHF
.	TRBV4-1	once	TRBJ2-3	TGCGCCAGCAGCCAAGCGGGGGTCACAGATACGCAGTATTTT	CASSQAGVTDTQYF
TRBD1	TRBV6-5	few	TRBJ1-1	TGTGCCAGTACAGGGGGTATGAACACTGAAGCTTTCTTT	CASTGGMNTEAFF
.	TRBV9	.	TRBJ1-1	TGTGCCAGCAGCGTAGCATCTGGGGGAGTGAACACTGAAGCTTTCTTT	CASSVASGGVNTEAFF
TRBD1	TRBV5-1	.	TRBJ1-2	TGCGCCAGCAGCTTGGCAGCGGGACAGGGAGATGGCTACACCTTC	CASSLAAGQGDGYTF
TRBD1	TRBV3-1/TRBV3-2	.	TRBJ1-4	TGTGCCAGCAGCCACCCCGACCTCCGCAGGGGGCCTGAAAAACTGTTTTTT	CASSHPDLRRGPEKLFF
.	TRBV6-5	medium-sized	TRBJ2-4	TGTGCCAGCAGTTACTCGGCCGGAGGACTGGGAAACATTCAGTACTTC	CASSYSAGGLGNIQYF
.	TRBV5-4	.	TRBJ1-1	TGTGCCAGCAGCTTTGCCTTGAACACTGAAGCTTTCTTT	CASSFALNTEAFF
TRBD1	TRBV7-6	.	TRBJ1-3	TGTGCCAGCAGTTACGGACAGGGTAGCTCTGGAAACACCATATATTTT	CASSYGQGSSGNTIYF
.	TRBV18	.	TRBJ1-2	TGTGCCAGCTCACCACCAATTGCCGGGGGCTCGTCTGGCTACACCTTC	CASSPPIAGGSSGYTF
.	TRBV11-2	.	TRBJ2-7	TGTGCCAGCAGCTTAGATGGTAGCGGAACCTACGAGCAGTACTTC	CASSLDGSGTYEQYF
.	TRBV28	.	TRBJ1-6	TGTGCCAGCAGGTCCCGCCAGGGTGTGATCTCCTATAATTCACCCCTCCACTTT	CASRSRQGVISYNSPLHF
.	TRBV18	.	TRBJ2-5	TGTGCCAGCTCACCATACAGGGAGGGAGAGACCCAGTACTTC	CASSPYREGETQYF
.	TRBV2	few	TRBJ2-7	TGTGCCAGCAGCCCAAGGGGGGCGGCCTACGAGCAGTACTTC	CASSPRGAAYEQYF
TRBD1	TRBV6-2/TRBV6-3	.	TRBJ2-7	TGTGCCAGCAGTTCGGCCGGGACAGGGGACGACGAGCAGTACTTC	CASSSAGTGDDEQYF
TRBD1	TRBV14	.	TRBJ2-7	TGTGCCAGCAGCCAAGACCGTCACAGGGGGAGCTCCTACGAGCAGTACTTC	CASSQDRHRGSSYEQYF
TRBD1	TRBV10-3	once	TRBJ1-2	TGTGCCATACAGGGGGTGTACGCTAACTATGGCTACACCTTC	CAIQGVYANYGYTF
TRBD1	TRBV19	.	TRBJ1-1	TGTGCCAGTAGTATAGGCCGGGACAGCCGCGAAGCTTTCTTT	CASSIGRDSREAFF
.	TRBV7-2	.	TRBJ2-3	TGTGCCAGCAGCTCAGCCTTGGGGGGGCGGGTCGGCACAGATACGCAGTATTTT	CASSSALGGRVGTDTQYF
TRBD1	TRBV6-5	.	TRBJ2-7	TGTGCCAGCAGCTTAGGGGACAGGGGTTACGAGCAGTACTTC	CASSLGDRGYEQYF
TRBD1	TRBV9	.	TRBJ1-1	TGTGCCAGCAGCGTTGGGACAGGGACACCTGAAGCTTTCTTT	CASSVGTGTPEAFF
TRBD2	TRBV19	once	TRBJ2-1	TGTGCCAGTGGAGAAACGGGGGGGCCATATGAGCAGTTCTTC	CASGETGGPYEQFF
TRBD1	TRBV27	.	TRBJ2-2	TGTGCCAGCAGTTTGTTCGGTACAGGGGATACAACGAACACCGGGGAGCTGTTTTTT	CASSLFGTGDTTNTGELFF
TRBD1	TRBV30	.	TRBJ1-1	TGTGCCTGGAGTACTACAACAGGGGGGACTGAAGCTTTCTTT	CAWSTTTGGTEAFF
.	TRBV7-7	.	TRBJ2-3	TGTGCTAGCAGCCCAGCTGGGGCAGATACGCAGTATTTT	CASSPAGADTQYF